These 14 T cell receptor beta chains share one sample of origin, sequenced in a study of glioma-infiltrating T cells. The iRepertoire nested amplicon-rescue multiplex PCR amplified TCR alpha and beta CDR3s from RNA. From the multiplex PCR reads, TCRdb called clonotypes with MiXCR, one entry per CDR3 protein. Counted here are roughly 190,000 distinct CDR3 sequences, around 30% occurring once; the ten biggest clones make up 20% to 25%. Input material: glioma tissue, nonneoplastic brain tissue, or PBMCs (not recorded which). Source of these receptors: a human donor with low-grade glioma or glioblastoma, undergoing nonglioma brain surgery, or in good health (not recorded which).

This clonotype has only one observation. A much larger clone lies one base from this, so it may be a read error. CDR3 region: CASSLVYRGRREQFF. CDR3 DNA: TGCGCCAGCAGCTTGGTGTACAGGGGTCGAAGGGAGCAGTTCTTC. This chain uses TRBV5-1 with TRBJ2-1; 7 bases are shared with TRBD1. Germline values: CDR1 SGHRS, CDR2 YFSETQ. The CDR3 totals 15 residues. V shed 0 bases, J shed 10 bases, and the junction held 10 bases outside the gene matches.

This clonotype was observed at least ten times. V and J are TRBV10-3 and TRBJ2-7; 7 bases match TRBD1. CDR3 size: 16 residues. The J segment lost 6 bases and the V segment lost 8 bases, leaving 19 bases of the junction unmatched. CDR1 and CDR2 (germline): ENHRY, SYGVKD. The CDR3 DNA reads as TGTGCCATCTCCGACTCCCTCACAGGGGAAATGGGCGAGCAGTACTTC. Translation gives CAISDSLTGEMGEQYF.

This chain joins TRBV29-1 and TRBJ2-7; a weak D match, TRBD2 (6 bases). The CDR3 has 14 amino acids. The germline V and J ends were trimmed by 7 bases and 7 bases, with 23 bases remaining between them. Germline V CDR1 and CDR2: SQVTM, ANQGSEA. The CDR3 region is CSAYGTFGYNEQYF. The CDR3 coding sequence is TGCAGCGCTTACGGGACTTTTGGCTACAATGAGCAGTACTTC.

The CDR3 DNA follows: TGCGCCAGCAGCTTGGAGGCTGGGTTCCATGAGCAGTTCTTC. Translated, it gives CASSLEAGFHEQFF. The rearrangement joins TRBV5-1 to TRBJ2-1; D ambiguous. The ends were cut back, 0 bases at V and 8 bases at J, with 12 bases in the middle. The length of the CDR3 is 14 residues. Germline CDR1 reads SGHRS; CDR2 reads YFSETQ.

This clonotype appeared many times. This CDR3 is CASSYSFPGGDYNEQFF. For the CDR3, the DNA is TGTGCCAGCAGTTACTCTTTTCCCGGGGGAGACTACAATGAGCAGTTCTTC. J is TRBJ2-1 and V is TRBV6-6; TRBD2 is a possible D gene (6 bases). CDR1 is MNHNY, CDR2 SVGAGI, per germline (reference sequence). The length of the CDR3 is 17 residues. V dropped 0 bases and J dropped 3 bases, with 15 bases sitting between them.

Comments on this clonotype: Here the CDR3 omits its conserved ending phenylalanine or tryptophan, so a read error is the likely source. This sequence joins TRBV12-3 or TRBV12-4 and TRBJ1-5; unclear D gene. The CDR3 length is 13 residues. V lost 3 bases to trimming and J lost 0 bases, with 3 bases between them. The chain's CDR3 is CASSFDSNQPQHL. DNA of the CDR3: TGTGCCAGCAGTTTCGATAGCAATCAGCCCCAGCATCTT.

This clonotype was observed many times. The J gene is TRBJ2-7, the V gene TRBV6-2 or TRBV6-3, with D unresolved. This CDR3 contains 11 residues. V lost 2 bases and J 9 bases, leaving 8 bases between the germline ends. Per germline, CDR1 MNHEY and CDR2 SVGEGT. The CDR3 here is CASSYRGRQYF. CDR3 nucleotide sequence: TGTGCCAGCAGTTACCGAGGCAGGCAGTACTTC.

The rearrangement uses TRBV7-9 and TRBJ2-1, with unresolved D. The CDR3 is made up of 15 amino acids. The germline V and J ends were trimmed by 5 bases and 8 bases, with 19 bases remaining between them. Germline CDR1 is SEHNR and CDR2 is FQNEAQ (reference sequence). CDR3 protein: CASSPPRPLAHEQFF. CDR3 DNA sequence: TGTGCCAGCAGCCCCCCGAGGCCTTTAGCCCATGAGCAGTTCTTC.

Note on this clonotype: This clone may be a read error of a much larger clone one base away. V usage is TRBV19 and J usage is TRBJ1-2; D gene uncertain. Trimming took off 1 base at V and 2 bases at J, with 8 bases between the two ends. The CDR3 loop spans 14 amino acids. Germline V CDR1 and CDR2: LNHDA, SQIVND (reference sequence). The CDR3 sequence is CASSIGPANYGYTF. The CDR3 nucleotides read TGTGCCAGTAGTATAGGTCCGGCCAACTATGGCTACACCTTC. Supplemented by reference TRBV19 and TRBJ1-2, the full variable domain reads DGGITQSPKYLFRKEGQNVTLSCEQNLNHDAMYWYRQDPGQGLRLIYYSQIVNDFQKGDIAEGYSVSREKKESFPLTVTSAQKNPTAFYLCASSIGPANYGYTFGSGTRLTVV.

This clonotype came up once. A read error may be the cause here, since a much bigger clone is one base away. The chain uses TRBV7-2 and TRBJ2-2; D possibly corresponds to TRBD2 (7 bases). Germline CDR1 SGHTA, CDR2 FQGNSA. The CDR3 is made up of 16 amino acids. CDR3 protein: CASRLRGGANTGERFF. The CDR3 DNA reads TGTGCCAGCAGGCTAAGGGGGGGCGCGAACACCGGGGAGCGGTTTTTT.

This clonotype was recorded many times. The gene calls are TRBV27 and TRBJ1-1; no firm D call. CDR3 length equals 15 residues. The germline V and J ends were trimmed by 7 bases and 7 bases, with 22 bases remaining between them. Germline V gene data show CDR1 as MNHEY and CDR2 as SMNVEV (reference sequence). The CDR3 DNA follows: TGTGCCAGCAAAATCGCCATCGAGGGCCCCAATGAAGCTTTCTTT. It encodes CASKIAIEGPNEAFF.

This clonotype came up many times. The rearrangement uses TRBV6-1 and TRBJ2-5; no firm D call. V lost 5 bases to trimming and J lost 2 bases, with 9 bases between them. CDR1 is MNHNS, CDR2 SASEGT, per germline. This CDR3 is 13 amino acids long. The CDR3, as DNA: TGTGCCAGCAGTTTATCCCGTCAAGAGACCCAGTACTTC. Translating it yields CASSLSRQETQYF.

The chain carries TRBV7-9 and TRBJ1-1; D remains unclear. V lost 3 bases, J lost 2 bases, and 10 bases lay in between. Germline V gives CDR1 SEHNR, CDR2 FQNEAQ (reference sequence). This CDR3 is 14 amino acids long. As DNA, the CDR3 is TGTGCCAGCAGCTTGGTCGGGGATAACACTGAAGCTTTCTTT. It is translated as CASSLVGDNTEAFF.

The CDR3 is CSVETADSYEQYF. DNA of the CDR3: TGCAGCGTTGAAACGGCAGACTCCTACGAGCAGTACTTC. The J gene is TRBJ2-7, the V gene TRBV29-1; no reliable D call. The germline V gene has CDR1 SQVTM and CDR2 ANQGSEA. The CDR3 is made up of 13 amino acids. The V end lost 2 bases, the J end lost 0 bases, and 8 bases lay between the germline ends.